The T cell receptor (beta chain) under discussion was sequenced for a study of identical twins. TCRdb itself ran the 5' RACE reads through MiXCR, one entry per CDR3 protein. The table shows 450,000 or so distinct CDR3 sequences, with 20% to 30% occurring only once. In the case of this clonotype: The antigen is unknown.

Findings and caveats of the study: Beta out-of-frame sequences showed weaker excess sharing between twins. Cross-sectional statistical analysis, not tracking of the same donors, underpinned the conclusions. There were fewer insertions in abundant cord blood beta clonotypes, but memory repertoires showed no such pattern.

V trimming: 5 bases; J trimming: 0 bases; junction bases outside the gene matches: 6. The CDR3 length is 16 residues. Per the germline V gene, CDR1 is MNHEY and CDR2 is SVGAGI. These data also featured in a second study, about T cells expressing NK-cell markers. That paper adds: In a group of about 6 donors, dominant NKG2C+ clonotypes represented about 1.0-7.5% of CD8+ T cells.

The clonotype was recovered from a woman between 18 and 29 years old in good health. Material: CD4+ T cells sorted from blood. The rearrangement joins TRBV6-5 to TRBJ2-2; 7 positions match TRBD1. In DNA, the CDR3 is TGTGCCAGCAGTCTACAGGGGCCCGCGAACACCGGGGAGCTGTTTTTT. Translated, it gives CASSLQGPANTGELFF.